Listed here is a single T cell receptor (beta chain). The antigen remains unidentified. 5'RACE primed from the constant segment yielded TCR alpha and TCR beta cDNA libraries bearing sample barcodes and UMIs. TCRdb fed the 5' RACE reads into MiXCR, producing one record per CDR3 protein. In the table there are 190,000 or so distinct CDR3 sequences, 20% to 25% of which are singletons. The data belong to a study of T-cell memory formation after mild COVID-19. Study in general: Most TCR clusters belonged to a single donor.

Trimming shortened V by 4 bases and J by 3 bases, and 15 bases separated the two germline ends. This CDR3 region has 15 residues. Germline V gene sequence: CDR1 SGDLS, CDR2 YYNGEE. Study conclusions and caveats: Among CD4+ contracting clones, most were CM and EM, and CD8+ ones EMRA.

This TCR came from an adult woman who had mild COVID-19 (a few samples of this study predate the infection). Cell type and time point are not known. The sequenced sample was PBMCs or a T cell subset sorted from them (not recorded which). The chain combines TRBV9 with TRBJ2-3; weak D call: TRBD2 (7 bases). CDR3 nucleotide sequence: TGTGCCAGCAGCCACTCACAGGGAGGGACAGATACGCAGTATTTT. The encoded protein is CASSHSQGGTDTQYF.